This TCR beta chain appears in the sequencing data of a study of regulatory T cells in long-lasting Graves disease. Sequencing libraries for TCR beta were prepared with iRepertoire HTBI primers and Arm-PCR of CDR3 regions. TCRdb ran MiXCR on the multiplex PCR reads and lists one entry per CDR3 protein. In the table there are around 430,000 distinct CDR3 sequences, around a fifth of which are singletons. With respect to this clonotype: Its antigen is as yet unknown.

Notes on the study in general: Persistent patients shared more public clonotypes (around 3,000) than new patients (roughly 970).

Indicated time point: persistent/refractory GD, antithyroid drugs over 5 years with positive TRAb. Generation of the TCR library employed RNA extracted from PBMCs. This material consisted of peripheral blood mononuclear cells (PBMCs), taken when the disease was refractory, from a patient treated with antithyroid drugs. This receptor was obtained from a female donor with Graves disease.

DNA for the CDR3: TGTGCCAGGCGGGACAGGGGCACCGGGGAGCTGTTTTTT. Amino acids: CARRDRGTGELFF. V and J are TRBV7-2 and TRBJ2-2; 10 bases are shared with TRBD1. The CDR3 is 13 amino acids. Germline-derived CDR1 and CDR2 are SGHTA and FQGNSA. After removal of 9 bases from V and 4 bases from J, the junction contained 2 bases not matched to a gene.